This section outlines one T cell receptor beta chain sequence together with its context. Its antigen is still unknown. Losses at the gene ends were 10 bases for V and 4 bases for J; bases not matched to a gene: 9. The CDR3 is 13 amino acids. In germline, CDR1 is SNHLY, CDR2 FYNNEI. RNA was extracted with the RNeasy kit, and a quantity of roughly 0.5 to 1 ug was reverse transcribed using random hexamers. TCRdb re-analysed the immunoSEQ multiplex PCR reads in MiXCR, keeping a single row per CDR3 protein. The data hold a few hundred thousand distinct CDR3 sequences, with roughly 94% observed a single time. The sequenced target, TCR beta, came from blood CD8+ and CD4+ T cells. The multiple sclerosis control group comprised treatment-naive patients with stable or active relapsing-remitting disease. Through negative isolation, CD4+ and CD8+ T cells were obtained, while TEMRA cells were enriched using FACS.

The data derive from a study of CD8 T cells in Susac syndrome. Overall study results and limits: In its TCR sequencing and HLA analysis, the study acknowledged that the number of individuals was relatively small.

The chain combines TRBV2 with TRBJ1-2; 7 bases agree with TRBD1. The receptor's source is a human donor with multiple sclerosis. The sequencing sample was made of CD4+ T cells from PBMCs. DNA of the CDR3: TGTGCCACCTCTAGAGCAGGGGGCTATGGCTACACCTTC. Amino acids: CATSRAGGYGYTF.